The 7 T cell receptor beta chains presented below share a single source sample, sequenced in a study of cytomegalovirus exposure and HLA in healthy donors. In the PCR, 60 Vbeta and 13 Jbeta primers were used. This table comes from immunoSEQ multiplex PCR, and its TCRdb copy is limited to in-frame clones, with some not included. Of some 160,000 clones listed, approximately 80% are singletons. Sequenced material: PBMCs. The receptors here all came from a woman in her thirties in good health and CMV-seronegative.

Of note for this clone: The junction does not match germline at one end; this may be a read error. The rearrangement links TRBV7-7 to TRBJ2-5, with a weak D call TRBD1 (6 bases). In germline, CDR1 is SSHAT, CDR2 FNYEAQ (reference sequence). CDR3 size: 15 residues. The CDR3 sequence is CASSLGPDRKETQYF. CDR3 sequence (DNA): TGTGCTAGCAGCTTAGGGCCGGACAGAAAAGAGACCCAGTACTTC. Filled out from reference TRBV7-7 and TRBJ2-5, the complete variable domain reads GAGVSQSPRYKVTKRGQDVTLRCDPISSHATLYWYQQALGQGPEFLTYFNYEAQPDKSGLPSDRFSAERPEGSISTLTIQRTEQRDSAMYRCASSLGPDRKETQYFGPGTRLLVL.

V and J are TRBV29-1 and TRBJ2-5, with 7 positions matching TRBD1. Germline V gene data show CDR1 as SQVTM and CDR2 as ANQGSEA. This CDR3 region has 12 residues. Trimming at V came to 7 bases and at J to 1 base, leaving 3 bases not matched to a gene. The CDR3 DNA reads TGCAGCGCTAGGGACAGCCAAGAGACCCAGTACTTC. It yields the protein CSARDSQETQYF.

This clone has a handful of counts. The chain is built from TRBV4-1 and TRBJ1-1; D unclear. Deletions cut 1 base from V and 4 bases from J, with 10 bases between. The CDR3 has 14 residues. The germline V gene encodes CDR1 MGHRA and CDR2 YSYEKL. CDR3 DNA: TGCGCCAGCAGCCAAGTGAGGGCCATCACTGAAGCTTTCTTT. Translation gives CASSQVRAITEAFF.

For this clone: An end of the junction differs from the germline gene, which may be a read error. This sequence joins TRBV28 and TRBJ1-4; D remains ambiguous. The CDR3 extends over 13 amino acids. Germline V gene data show CDR1 as MDHEN and CDR2 as SYDVKM. The CDR3 DNA is TGTGCCAGCAGATCAGTAACTAGTGAAAAACTGTTTTTT. The encoded protein is CASRSVTSEKLFF.

The V call is TRBV5-1, the J call TRBJ1-4; 10 bases are a match to TRBD1. The V gene's germline CDR1 is SGHRS and CDR2 YFSETQ. Trimming removed 4 bases from V and 7 bases from J; junction bases left unmatched: 7. The CDR3 length is 15 residues. CDR3 sequence (DNA): TGCGCCAGCAGCGGACAGGGACAGGGGATTGAAAAACTGTTTTTT. It is translated as CASSGQGQGIEKLFF. Combining the CDR3 with reference TRBV5-1 and TRBJ1-4 gives the whole variable domain KAGVTQTPRYLIKTRGQQVTLSCSPISGHRSVSWYQQTPGQGLQFLFEYFSETQRNKGNFPGRFSGRQFSNSRSEMNVSTLELGDSALYLCASSGQGQGIEKLFFGSGTQLSVL.

Only a few counts were recorded for this clone. The genes are TRBV27 and TRBJ2-7, with D perhaps matching TRBD2 (6 bases). The CDR3 extends over 15 amino acids. The V and J ends lost 4 bases and 2 bases respectively, with 15 bases between them. Germline CDR1 is MNHEY and CDR2 is SMNVEV (reference sequence). The DNA for the CDR3 is TGTGCCAGCAGTTCCCGGAGGGGCTCTCCCTACGAGCAGTACTTC. Its translation: CASSSRRGSPYEQYF.

J is TRBJ2-7 and V is TRBV5-6; 8 bases align to TRBD1. Germline V gene data show CDR1 as SGHDT and CDR2 as YYEEEE. The trim removed 2 bases at V and 5 bases at J, leaving 0 bases unmatched. The CDR3 has 12 amino acids. The CDR3 region has the DNA TGTGCCAGCAGCTTACAGGGGGACGAGCAGTACTTC. Translating it yields CASSLQGDEQYF.